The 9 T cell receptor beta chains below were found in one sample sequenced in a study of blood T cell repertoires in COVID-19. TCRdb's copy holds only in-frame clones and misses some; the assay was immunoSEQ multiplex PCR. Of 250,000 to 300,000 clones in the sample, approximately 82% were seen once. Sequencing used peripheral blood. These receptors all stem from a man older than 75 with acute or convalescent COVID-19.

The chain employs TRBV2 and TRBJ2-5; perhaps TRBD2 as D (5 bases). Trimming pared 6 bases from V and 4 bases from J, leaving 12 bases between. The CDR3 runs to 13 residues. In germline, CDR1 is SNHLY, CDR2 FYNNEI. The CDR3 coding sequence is TGTGCCAGCAGCCTGGCCGAGGGAGAGACCCAGTACTTC. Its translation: CASSLAEGETQYF.

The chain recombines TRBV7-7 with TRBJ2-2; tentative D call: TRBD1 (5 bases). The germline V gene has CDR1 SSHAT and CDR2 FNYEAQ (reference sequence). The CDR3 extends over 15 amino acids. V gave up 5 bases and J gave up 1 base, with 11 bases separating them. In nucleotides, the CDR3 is TGTGCCAGCAGCCGCTCTACAGGGAACACCGGGGAGCTGTTTTTT. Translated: CASSRSTGNTGELFF. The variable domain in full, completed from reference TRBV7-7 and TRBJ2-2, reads GAGVSQSPRYKVTKRGQDVTLRCDPISSHATLYWYQQALGQGPEFLTYFNYEAQPDKSGLPSDRFSAERPEGSISTLTIQRTEQRDSAMYRCASSRSTGNTGELFFGEGSRLTVL.

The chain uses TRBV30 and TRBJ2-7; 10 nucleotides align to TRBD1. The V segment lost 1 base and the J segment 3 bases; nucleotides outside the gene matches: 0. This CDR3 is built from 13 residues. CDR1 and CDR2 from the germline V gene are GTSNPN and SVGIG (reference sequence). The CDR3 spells CAWSGDRGYEQYF. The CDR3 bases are TGTGCCTGGAGTGGGGACAGGGGCTACGAGCAGTACTTC.

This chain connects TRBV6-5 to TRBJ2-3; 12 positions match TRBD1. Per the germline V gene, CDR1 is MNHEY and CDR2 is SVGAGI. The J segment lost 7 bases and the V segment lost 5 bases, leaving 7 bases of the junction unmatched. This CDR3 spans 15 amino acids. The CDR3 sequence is CASSQGQGARNTQYF. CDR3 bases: TGTGCCAGCAGTCAGGGACAGGGGGCGAGGAATACGCAGTATTTT.

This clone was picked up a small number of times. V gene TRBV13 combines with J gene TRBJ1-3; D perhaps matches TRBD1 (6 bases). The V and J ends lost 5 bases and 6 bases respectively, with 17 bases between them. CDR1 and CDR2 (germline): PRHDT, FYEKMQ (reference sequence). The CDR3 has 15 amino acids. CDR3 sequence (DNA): TGTGCCAGCAGCCCCCCCACAGGGCAGGCAAACACCATATATTTT. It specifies CASSPPTGQANTIYF.

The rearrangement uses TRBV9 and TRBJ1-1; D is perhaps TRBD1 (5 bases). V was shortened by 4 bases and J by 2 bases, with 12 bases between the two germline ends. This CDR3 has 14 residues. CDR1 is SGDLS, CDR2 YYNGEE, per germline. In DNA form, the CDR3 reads TGTGCCAGCAGCCCTACCACAGGTAACACTGAAGCTTTCTTT. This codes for CASSPTTGNTEAFF.

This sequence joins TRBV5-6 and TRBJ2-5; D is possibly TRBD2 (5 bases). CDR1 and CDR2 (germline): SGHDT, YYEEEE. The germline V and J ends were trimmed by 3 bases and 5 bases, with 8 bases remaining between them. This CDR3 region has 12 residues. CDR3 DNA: TGTGCCAGCAGCTGGGAGACTGAGACCCAGTACTTC. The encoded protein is CASSWETETQYF.

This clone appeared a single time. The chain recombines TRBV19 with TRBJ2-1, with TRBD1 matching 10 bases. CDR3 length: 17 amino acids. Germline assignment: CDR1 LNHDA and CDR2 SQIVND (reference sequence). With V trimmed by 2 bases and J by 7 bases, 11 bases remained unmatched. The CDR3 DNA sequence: TGTGCCAGTAGTATAAGTGCCGGGACAGGGGTTCGAAATGAGCAGTTCTTC. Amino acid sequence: CASSISAGTGVRNEQFF.

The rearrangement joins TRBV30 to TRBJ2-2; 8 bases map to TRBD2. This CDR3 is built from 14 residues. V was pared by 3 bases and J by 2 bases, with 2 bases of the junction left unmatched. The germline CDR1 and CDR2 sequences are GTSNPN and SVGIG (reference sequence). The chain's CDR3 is CAWRAGGNTGELFF. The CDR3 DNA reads TGTGCCTGGAGGGCGGGGGGAAACACCGGGGAGCTGTTTTTT. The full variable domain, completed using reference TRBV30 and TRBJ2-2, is SQTIHQWPATLVQPVGSPLSLECTVEGTSNPNLYWYRQAAGRGLQLLFYSVGIGQISSEVPQNLSASRPQDRQFILSSKKLLLSDSGFYLCAWRAGGNTGELFFGEGSRLTVL.